This is a list of T cell receptor beta chains from one sample in a study of OX40 agonist ivuxolimab in advanced cancers. Some clones are missing from TCRdb's copy, which holds only in-frame ones; the method was immunoSEQ multiplex PCR. The sample shows tens of thousands of clones, 85% to 95% of them seen only once. The specimen comprised CD4+ or CD8+ T cells sorted from blood, sampled in a trial of the OX40 agonist ivuxolimab. The receptors shown here come from an adult with an advanced solid tumor such as melanoma, head and neck, liver or kidney cancer. Each CDR3 is given with its conserved first and last residue. A D gene is named only where the DNA matches it firmly. The listing skips clone size in some rows; elsewhere it reads once, few, many or a size class.

v_gene	abundance	j_gene	d_gene	CDR3aa	CDR3nt
TRBV27	NA	TRBJ2-7	NA	CASSFSQFYEQYF	TGTGCCAGCAGTTTTTCTCAGTTCTACGAGCAGTACTTC
TRBV9	NA	TRBJ1-2	NA	CASSPGGLYGYTF	TGTGCCAGCAGCCCGGGGGGCCTCTATGGCTACACCTTC
TRBV19	once	TRBJ1-2	NA	CASSGLTGLSNYGYTF	TGTGCCAGTAGTGGATTGACAGGCTTGTCGAACTATGGCTACACCTTC
TRBV10-3	NA	TRBJ2-3	TRBD2	CAISALWREASTDTQYF	TGTGCCATCAGTGCGTTATGGCGGGAGGCTAGCACAGATACGCAGTATTTT
TRBV6-1	NA	TRBJ2-4	NA	CASNSADWGKNIQYF	TGTGCCAGCAATTCGGCGGATTGGGGCAAAAACATTCAGTACTTC
TRBV6-6	NA	TRBJ1-1	NA	CASSYSRGSYTEAFF	TGTGCCAGCAGTTACTCGAGGGGTTCGTACACTGAAGCTTTCTTT
TRBV5-8	NA	TRBJ1-5	NA	CASSSRGPSNQPQHF	TGTGCCAGCAGCTCAAGGGGACCTAGCAATCAGCCCCAGCATTTT
TRBV7-8	NA	TRBJ2-3	TRBD2	CASSFSSGRAWDTQYF	TGTGCCAGCAGCTTCTCTAGCGGGAGGGCCTGGGATACGCAGTATTTT
TRBV19	few	TRBJ1-1	NA	CASIRENTEAFF	TGTGCCAGTATAAGGGAGAACACTGAAGCTTTCTTT
TRBV13	NA	TRBJ2-3	TRBD2	CASSLGAGGVDTQYF	TGTGCCAGCAGCTTAGGAGCGGGAGGGGTAGATACGCAGTATTTT
TRBV5-5	NA	TRBJ1-5	NA	CASSEAGTFNQPQHF	TGTGCCAGCAGTGAAGCCGGGACCTTCAATCAGCCCCAGCATTTT
TRBV6-5	NA	TRBJ2-1	TRBD1	CASSFGQGMFNEQFF	TGTGCCAGCAGCTTCGGACAGGGGATGTTCAATGAGCAGTTCTTC
TRBV7-9	NA	TRBJ1-5	NA	CASSRPGDYSNQPQHF	TGTGCCAGCAGCCGACCAGGGGATTATAGCAATCAGCCCCAGCATTTT
TRBV9	NA	TRBJ2-1	TRBD1	CASSPGTAHQQFF	TGTGCCAGCAGCCCCGGGACAGCACACCAGCAGTTCTTC
TRBV29-1	NA	TRBJ1-2	NA	CSVDNPGGYTF	TGCAGCGTTGACAACCCCGGAGGCTACACCTTC
TRBV27	NA	TRBJ2-3	NA	CASSLYTGSDTQYF	TGTGCCAGCAGTTTATACACGGGTTCAGATACGCAGTATTTT
TRBV27	NA	TRBJ2-3	NA	CASSTTSTDTQYF	TGTGCCAGCAGTACTACTAGCACAGATACGCAGTATTTT
TRBV27	few	TRBJ2-7	TRBD2	CASSSGGTALYEQYF	TGTGCCAGCAGTTCCGGGGGGACCGCTCTGTACGAGCAGTACTTC
TRBV28	NA	TRBJ2-3	NA	CASSLSLPHTDTQYF	TGTGCCAGCAGTTTAAGTCTCCCCCACACAGATACGCAGTATTTT
TRBV5-4	NA	TRBJ2-1	NA	CASSLFRAPLGEQFF	TGTGCCAGCAGCTTGTTCCGGGCCCCCCTTGGTGAGCAGTTCTTC
TRBV7-3	NA	TRBJ2-1	TRBD2	CASSLGLAGGPWEQFF	TGTGCCAGCAGCCTAGGCCTAGCGGGAGGGCCATGGGAGCAGTTCTTC
TRBV7-8	NA	TRBJ2-7	TRBD2	CASSLGTSGSYEQYF	TGTGCCAGCAGCTTAGGGACTAGCGGGAGTTACGAGCAGTACTTC
TRBV7-9	NA	TRBJ2-2	NA	CASSLALTGGRNTGELFF	TGTGCCAGCAGCTTAGCGCTAACCGGGGGTAGGAACACCGGGGAGCTGTTTTTT
TRBV6-5	NA	TRBJ1-2	NA	CASSYSYGANYGYTF	TGTGCCAGCAGTTACTCTTACGGGGCTAACTATGGCTACACCTTC
TRBV29-1	NA	TRBJ2-2	NA	CSVEGVYTGELFF	TGCAGCGTTGAAGGGGTCTACACCGGGGAGCTGTTTTTT
TRBV7-8	NA	TRBJ2-3	NA	CASSLVQGDTDTQYF	TGTGCCAGCAGCTTAGTTCAGGGTGACACAGATACGCAGTATTTT
TRBV7-2	NA	TRBJ1-2	NA	CASSLAGGTDYGYTF	TGTGCCAGCAGCTTAGCTGGAGGGACGGACTATGGCTACACCTTC
TRBV11-3	NA	TRBJ1-3	NA	CASTRQASGNTIYF	TGTGCCAGCACGAGGCAAGCCTCTGGAAACACCATATATTTT
TRBV10-2	NA	TRBJ2-1	TRBD2	CASSFSGLVNNEQFF	TGCGCCAGCAGTTTCTCGGGACTAGTCAACAATGAGCAGTTCTTC
TRBV4-3	NA	TRBJ1-2	NA	CASSQDEGTALGSSYGYTF	TGCGCCAGCAGCCAAGATGAAGGGACGGCGCTGGGGTCTTCCTATGGCTACACCTTC
TRBV20-1	NA	TRBJ1-2	NA	CSAPTDSLYTF	TGCAGTGCCCCGACAGACTCCCTCTACACCTTC
TRBV7-9	NA	TRBJ2-5	NA	CASSLAIQMSQETQYF	TGTGCCAGCAGCTTAGCGATACAGATGTCTCAAGAGACCCAGTACTTC
TRBV27	NA	TRBJ1-1	TRBD1	CASSVLQGTTEAFF	TGTGCCAGCAGTGTCTTACAGGGGACCACTGAAGCTTTCTTT
TRBV6-5	NA	TRBJ2-2	NA	CASSYLGTGNTGELFF	TGTGCCAGCAGTTACTTAGGGACTGGAAACACCGGGGAGCTGTTTTTT
TRBV14	NA	TRBJ1-2	TRBD1	CASSQVNRDRGHYGYTF	TGTGCCAGCAGCCAAGTGAACCGGGACAGGGGACACTATGGCTACACCTTC
TRBV5-1	NA	TRBJ2-7	NA	CASNPAGVYEQYF	TGCGCCAGCAACCCAGCGGGCGTCTACGAGCAGTACTTC
TRBV9	NA	TRBJ2-1	TRBD2	CASSPRESGRAHNEQFF	TGTGCCAGCAGCCCGAGAGAGAGCGGGAGGGCCCATAATGAGCAGTTCTTC
TRBV30	once	TRBJ2-1	NA	CAWSMANEQFF	TGTGCCTGGAGTATGGCGAATGAGCAGTTCTTC
TRBV27	NA	TRBJ2-1	NA	CASREQRMNEQFF	TGTGCCAGCAGGGAACAGCGTATGAATGAGCAGTTCTTC
TRBV7-2	NA	TRBJ2-3	TRBD2	CASSHLAVGDTQYF	TGTGCCAGCAGCCATCTAGCGGTAGGAGATACGCAGTATTTT
TRBV7-9	NA	TRBJ2-5	NA	CASSAQPQGGETQYF	TGTGCCAGCAGCGCCCAGCCCCAGGGAGGAGAGACCCAGTACTTC
TRBV2	few	TRBJ1-3	TRBD1	CASSGQGIAGNTIYF	TGTGCCAGCAGTGGACAGGGTATCGCCGGAAACACCATATATTTT
TRBV7-8	medium-sized	TRBJ2-7	NA	CASSLDGRDYEQYF	TGTGCCAGCAGCTTAGACGGCAGGGACTACGAGCAGTACTTC
TRBV5-4	once	TRBJ2-2	NA	CASTGYTGELFF	TGTGCCAGTACCGGATACACCGGGGAGCTGTTTTTT
TRBV18	NA	TRBJ2-1	NA	CASSPPSTADEQFF	TGTGCCAGCTCACCACCGAGCACCGCGGATGAGCAGTTCTTC
TRBV4-1	NA	TRBJ2-1	TRBD2	CASSPTDRTRNEQFF	TGCGCCAGCAGCCCCACAGATCGGACTAGGAATGAGCAGTTCTTC
TRBV28	NA	TRBJ2-7	TRBD1	CATLRDRGAYEQYF	TGTGCCACCCTCCGGGACAGGGGGGCCTACGAGCAGTACTTC
TRBV2	NA	TRBJ2-7	NA	CASSEPPSYEQYF	TGTGCCAGCAGTGAGCCCCCTTCCTACGAGCAGTACTTC
TRBV11-2	NA	TRBJ2-3	NA	CASSLELSAGDTQYF	TGTGCCAGCAGCTTAGAACTGTCAGCGGGAGATACGCAGTATTTT
TRBV13	NA	TRBJ2-2	NA	CASSPRGETNTGELFF	TGTGCCAGCAGCCCCCGAGGCGAAACGAACACCGGGGAGCTGTTTTTT
TRBV9	NA	TRBJ2-5	NA	CASSVSGYQETQYF	TGTGCCAGCAGCGTATCGGGGTACCAAGAGACCCAGTACTTC
TRBV5-6	NA	TRBJ1-3	NA	CASSLGLNGNTIYF	TGTGCCAGCAGCTTGGGACTAAATGGAAACACCATATATTTT
TRBV6-6	NA	TRBJ2-7	NA	CASSQDRQYEQYF	TGTGCCAGCAGTCAGGACCGGCAATACGAGCAGTACTTC